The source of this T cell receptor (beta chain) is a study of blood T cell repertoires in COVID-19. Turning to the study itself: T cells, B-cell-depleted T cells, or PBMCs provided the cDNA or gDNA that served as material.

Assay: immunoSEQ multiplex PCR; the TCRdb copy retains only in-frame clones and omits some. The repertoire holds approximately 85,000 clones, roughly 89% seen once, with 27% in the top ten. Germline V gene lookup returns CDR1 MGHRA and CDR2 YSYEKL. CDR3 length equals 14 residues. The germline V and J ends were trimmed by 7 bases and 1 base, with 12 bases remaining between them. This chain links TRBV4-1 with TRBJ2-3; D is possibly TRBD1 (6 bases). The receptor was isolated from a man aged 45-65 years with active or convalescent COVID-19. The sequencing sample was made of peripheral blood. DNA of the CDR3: TGCGCCAGCACTGCAGGGGTGGGCACAGATACGCAGTATTTT. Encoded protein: CASTAGVGTDTQYF.